These 2 T cell receptor beta chains were all obtained from the same sample, sequenced in a study of blood T cell repertoires in COVID-19 (dated by TCRdb to 2020 to 2021). The library was built by means of the immunoSEQ multiplex PCR assay. TCRdb's version of the immuneACCESS table is confined to in-frame rearrangements and falls short of the full clone set. An unresolved V gene accounts for under half of the shortfall where checked; the remainder is of unknown origin. In all, the sample holds some 170,000 clones, and about 88% of those were seen once. The ten largest clones add up to over 15% of the sample. Material: peripheral blood. Source of these receptors: a man aged 60 to 69 with active or convalescent COVID-19.

The chain uses TRBV19 and TRBJ1-2, with a possible D match to TRBD1 (5 bases). This CDR3 has 13 amino acids. V lost 6 bases and J 9 bases, leaving 17 bases between the germline ends. In germline, CDR1 is LNHDA, CDR2 SQIVND (reference sequence). This chain's CDR3 is CASRQGPSFRYTF. CDR3 DNA: TGTGCCAGTAGGCAGGGCCCATCCTTTCGCTACACCTTC.

The chain links TRBV6-1 to TRBJ2-7; weak D call: TRBD1 (6 bases). Germline V gives CDR1 MNHNS, CDR2 SASEGT. The CDR3 has 14 amino acids. V was trimmed by 3 bases and J by 2 bases, leaving 11 bases between them. CDR3 sequence (DNA): TGTGCCAGCAGTGATACAGGGCTAACCTACGAGCAGTACTTC. Its translation is CASSDTGLTYEQYF.